Presented here are 12 T cell receptor beta chains from one specimen sequenced in a study of blood T cell repertoires in COVID-19 (TCRdb year 2020). The library was built by means of the immunoSEQ multiplex PCR assay. TCRdb limited this immuneACCESS table to in-frame rearrangements with V and J called. A share of clones is missing; checked studies link under half to unresolved V genes, and the rest is unexplained. The sample yields around 38,000 clones; about 88% were counted once. The ten biggest clones cover about 61% of the sample. Sequenced sample: peripheral blood. These receptors were obtained from a man aged 65-85 years with acute or convalescent COVID-19.

This chain connects TRBV11-3 to TRBJ2-2; D unclear. This CDR3 has 17 residues. Trimming removed 5 bases at V and 1 base at J, with 17 bases between. The germline V gene has CDR1 SGHNT and CDR2 YENEEA. The CDR3 loop is CASSPSHTIKNTGELFF. DNA of the CDR3: TGTGCCAGCAGCCCTTCCCACACCATCAAGAACACCGGGGAGCTGTTTTTT.

The J gene is TRBJ1-4, the V gene TRBV27, with D possibly matching TRBD1 (6 bases). V was trimmed by 3 bases and J by 9 bases, leaving 14 bases between them. From germline, CDR1 is MNHEY and CDR2 SMNVEV (reference sequence). CDR3 length: 14 amino acids. The CDR3: CASSLRAQGQKLFF. DNA for the CDR3: TGTGCCAGCAGTTTGAGGGCCCAGGGGCAAAAACTGTTTTTT.

The chain recombines TRBV7-3 with TRBJ2-3, with 8 positions matching TRBD2. In germline, CDR1 is SGHTA, CDR2 FQGTGA. After removal of 5 bases from V and 4 bases from J, the junction contained 5 bases not matched to a gene. This CDR3 is built from 14 residues. As DNA, the CDR3 is TGTGCCAGCAGCCCAGGACTAGCATCAGATACGCAGTATTTT. The encoded protein is CASSPGLASDTQYF.

The chain employs TRBV5-5 and TRBJ1-6, with D unclear. V gave up 0 bases and J gave up 7 bases, with 14 bases separating them. This CDR3 is 16 amino acids long. Germline V gene data show CDR1 as SGHKS and CDR2 as YYEKEE (reference sequence). Here the CDR3 DNA reads TGTGCCAGCAGCTTGGAACCAGCTCCGGGGAATTCACCCCTCCACTTT. Its translation is CASSLEPAPGNSPLHF.

V is TRBV7-2 and J is TRBJ2-1, with 7 bases that match TRBD2. The CDR3 contains 12 residues. V trimming: 9 bases; J trimming: 6 bases; junction bases outside the gene matches: 5. Germline V lookup: CDR1 SGHTA, CDR2 FQGNSA. This CDR3 reads CARASGLNEQFF. DNA of the CDR3: TGTGCCAGGGCTAGCGGACTCAATGAGCAGTTCTTC.

The genes are TRBV5-1 and TRBJ1-2; 7 bases are a match to TRBD1. The ends lost 0 bases at V and 5 bases at J; junction bases unmatched: 4. The CDR3 is 14 residues long. Germline-derived CDR1 and CDR2 are SGHRS and YFSETQ. The CDR3 protein is CASSLGTGAYGYTF. The CDR3 DNA follows: TGCGCCAGCAGCTTGGGGACAGGAGCATATGGCTACACCTTC.

The chain couples TRBV15 to TRBJ2-2; weak D call: TRBD1 (6 bases). The CDR3 has 18 amino acids. Trimming left V 0 bases short and J 5 bases short, with 19 bases between. CDR1 LNHNV and CDR2 YYDKDF come from the germline V gene (reference sequence). The CDR3 spells CATSRDKDFGTLTGELFF. The CDR3 nucleotides are TGTGCCACCAGCAGAGATAAAGATTTCGGGACACTGACCGGGGAGCTGTTTTTT.

This clone is categorized as hyperexpanded (1% or more). V is TRBV7-9 and J is TRBJ2-5; TRBD2 matches 13 bases. This CDR3 has 17 residues. The germline gives CDR1 SEHNR, CDR2 FQNEAQ (reference sequence). V lost 4 bases to trimming and J lost 0 bases; unmatched junction nucleotides: 5. In DNA, the CDR3 is TGTGCCAGCAGCTGGACCGGACTAGCGGGGGACCAAGAGACCCAGTACTTC. It encodes CASSWTGLAGDQETQYF.

The chain joins TRBV5-1 to TRBJ2-5; TRBD2 agrees at 14 bases. This CDR3 contains 18 residues. V dropped 3 bases and J dropped 4; count of bases not matched to a gene: 11. The germline V gene has CDR1 SGHRS and CDR2 YFSETQ. CDR3 amino acids: CASSSGLAGGLRRETQYF. DNA for the CDR3: TGCGCCAGCAGCTCCGGACTAGCGGGAGGACTTAGAAGAGAGACCCAGTACTTC.

The chain carries TRBV19 and TRBJ1-2; TRBD1 agrees at 11 bases. J was trimmed by 1 base and V by 6 bases; bases with no gene match: 4. The length of the CDR3 is 15 residues. Germline CDR1 reads LNHDA; CDR2 reads SQIVND (reference sequence). CDR3 sequence reads: CASSLDRGRNYGYTF. CDR3 coding DNA: TGTGCCAGTAGCTTGGACAGGGGGCGTAACTATGGCTACACCTTC.

The sample holds a few counts of this clone. The V gene is TRBV5-4, the J gene TRBJ1-1, with D tentatively TRBD1 (5 bases). Between the trimmed V and J ends, which lost 1 base and 5 bases, there was a span of 15 bases. From germline, CDR1 is SGHNT and CDR2 YYREEE (reference sequence). This CDR3 has 15 amino acids. The CDR3 DNA sequence: TGTGCCAGCAGCTTGCCAGGGAACTTGGGGACTGAAGCTTTCTTT. It encodes CASSLPGNLGTEAFF.

The V and J genes are TRBV10-3 and TRBJ1-6; D unclear. The length of the CDR3 is 14 residues. V was cut by 4 bases and J by 7 bases, with 11 bases left in between. CDR1 and CDR2 from the germline V gene are ENHRY and SYGVKD. CDR3: CAISGGPGNSPLHF. The CDR3 bases are TGTGCCATCAGTGGAGGGCCTGGGAATTCACCCCTCCACTTT.